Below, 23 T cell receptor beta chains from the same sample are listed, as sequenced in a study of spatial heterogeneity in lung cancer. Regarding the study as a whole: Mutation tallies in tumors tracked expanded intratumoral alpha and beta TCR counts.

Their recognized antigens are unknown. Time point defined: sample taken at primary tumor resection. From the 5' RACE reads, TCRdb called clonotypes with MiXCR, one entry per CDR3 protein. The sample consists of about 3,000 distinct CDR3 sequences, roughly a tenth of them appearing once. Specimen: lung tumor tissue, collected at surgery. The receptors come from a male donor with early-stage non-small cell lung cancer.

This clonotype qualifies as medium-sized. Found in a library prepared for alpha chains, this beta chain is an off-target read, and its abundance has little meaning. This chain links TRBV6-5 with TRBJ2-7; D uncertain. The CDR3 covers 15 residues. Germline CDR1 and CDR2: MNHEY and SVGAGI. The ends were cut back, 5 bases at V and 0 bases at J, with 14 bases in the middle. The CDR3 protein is CASSEQVVSSYEQYF. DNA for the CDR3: TGTGCCAGCAGTGAGCAGGTGGTAAGCTCCTACGAGCAGTACTTC.

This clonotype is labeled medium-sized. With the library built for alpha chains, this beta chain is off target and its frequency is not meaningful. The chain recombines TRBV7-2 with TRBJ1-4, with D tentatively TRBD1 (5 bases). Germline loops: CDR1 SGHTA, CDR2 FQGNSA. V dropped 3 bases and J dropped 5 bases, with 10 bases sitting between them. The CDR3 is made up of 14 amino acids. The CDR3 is CASSFAGMNEKLFF. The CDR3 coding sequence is TGTGCCAGCAGCTTTGCAGGGATGAATGAAAAACTGTTTTTT.

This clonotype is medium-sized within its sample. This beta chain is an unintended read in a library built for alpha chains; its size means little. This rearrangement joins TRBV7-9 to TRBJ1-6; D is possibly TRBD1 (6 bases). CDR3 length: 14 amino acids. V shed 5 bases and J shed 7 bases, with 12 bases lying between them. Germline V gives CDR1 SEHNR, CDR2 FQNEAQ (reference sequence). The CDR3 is CASSHSGTNSPLHF. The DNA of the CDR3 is TGTGCCAGCAGCCACTCAGGGACAAATTCACCCCTCCACTTT.

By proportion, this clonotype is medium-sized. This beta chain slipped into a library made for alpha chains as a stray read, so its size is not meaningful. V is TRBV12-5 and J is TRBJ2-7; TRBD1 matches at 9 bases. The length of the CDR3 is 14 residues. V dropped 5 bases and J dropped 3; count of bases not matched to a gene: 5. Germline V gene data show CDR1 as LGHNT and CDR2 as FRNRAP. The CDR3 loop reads CASGPGQGNYEQYF. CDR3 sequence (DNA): TGTGCTAGTGGTCCCGGACAGGGGAACTACGAGCAGTACTTC. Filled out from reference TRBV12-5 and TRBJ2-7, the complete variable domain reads DARVTQTPRHKVTEMGQEVTMRCQPILGHNTVFWYRQTMMQGLELLAYFRNRAPLDDSGMPKDRFSAEMPDATLATLKIQPSEPRDSAVYFCASGPGQGNYEQYFGPGTRLTVT.

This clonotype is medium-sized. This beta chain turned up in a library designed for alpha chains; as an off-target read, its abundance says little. This CDR3 reads CASSYSQRIETQYF. The CDR3 coding sequence is TGTGCCAGCAGTTACTCGCAGCGGATAGAGACCCAGTACTTC. The V call is TRBV6-6, the J call TRBJ2-5; D is possibly TRBD2 (5 bases). Deletions cut 0 bases from V and 4 bases from J, with 9 bases between. This CDR3 region has 14 residues. Germline V gene lookup returns CDR1 MNHNY and CDR2 SVGAGI (reference sequence).

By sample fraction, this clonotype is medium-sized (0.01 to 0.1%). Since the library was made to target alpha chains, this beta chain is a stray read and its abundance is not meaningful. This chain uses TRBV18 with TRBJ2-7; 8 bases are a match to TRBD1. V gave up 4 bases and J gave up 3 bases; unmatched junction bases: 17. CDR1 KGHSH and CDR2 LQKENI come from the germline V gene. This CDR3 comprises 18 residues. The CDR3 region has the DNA TGTGCCAGCTCACGGAACCCTCCGGTCCCAGGGGGCGGCTACGAGCAGTACTTC. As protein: CASSRNPPVPGGGYEQYF.

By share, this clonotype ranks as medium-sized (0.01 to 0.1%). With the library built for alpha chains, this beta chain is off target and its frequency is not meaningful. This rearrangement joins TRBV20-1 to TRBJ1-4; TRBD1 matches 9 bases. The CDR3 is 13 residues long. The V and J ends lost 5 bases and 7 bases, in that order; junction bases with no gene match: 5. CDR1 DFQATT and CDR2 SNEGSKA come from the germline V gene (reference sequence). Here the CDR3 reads CSAPDRGAEKLFF. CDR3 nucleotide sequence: TGCAGTGCTCCGGACAGGGGAGCTGAAAAACTGTTTTTT.

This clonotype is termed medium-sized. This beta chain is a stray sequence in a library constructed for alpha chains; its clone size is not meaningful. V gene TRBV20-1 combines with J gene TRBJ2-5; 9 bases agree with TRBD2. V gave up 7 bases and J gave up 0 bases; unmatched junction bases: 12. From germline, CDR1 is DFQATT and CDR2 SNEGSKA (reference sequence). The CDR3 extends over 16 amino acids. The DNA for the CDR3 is TGCAGTGTCAGGCCCTCTAGCGGGAAGTACCAAGAGACCCAGTACTTC. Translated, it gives CSVRPSSGKYQETQYF.

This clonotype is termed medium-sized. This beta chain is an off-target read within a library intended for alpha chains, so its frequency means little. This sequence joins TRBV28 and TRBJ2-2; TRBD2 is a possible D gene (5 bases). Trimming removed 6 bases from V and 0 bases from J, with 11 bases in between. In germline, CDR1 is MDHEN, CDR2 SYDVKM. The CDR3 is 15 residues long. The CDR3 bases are TGTGCCAGCAGCCCCGGGATAACGAACACCGGGGAGCTGTTTTTT. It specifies CASSPGITNTGELFF.

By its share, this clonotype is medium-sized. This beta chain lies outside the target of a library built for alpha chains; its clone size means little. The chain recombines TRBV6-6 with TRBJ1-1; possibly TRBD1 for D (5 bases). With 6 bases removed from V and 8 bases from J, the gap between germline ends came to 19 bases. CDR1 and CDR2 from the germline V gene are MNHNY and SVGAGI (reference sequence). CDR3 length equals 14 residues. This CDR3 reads CASSLRDPLGEAFF. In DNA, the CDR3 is TGTGCCAGCAGCCTCCGGGACCCTTTAGGAGAAGCTTTCTTT.

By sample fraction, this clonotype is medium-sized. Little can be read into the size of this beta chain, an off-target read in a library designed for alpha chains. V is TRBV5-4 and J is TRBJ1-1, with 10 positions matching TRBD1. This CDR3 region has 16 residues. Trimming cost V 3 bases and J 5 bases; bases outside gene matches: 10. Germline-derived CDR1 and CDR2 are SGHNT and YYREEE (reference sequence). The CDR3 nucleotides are TGTGCCAGCAGCTGGGGCGGGCCGGGACAGGGGACTGAAGCTTTCTTT. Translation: CASSWGGPGQGTEAFF.

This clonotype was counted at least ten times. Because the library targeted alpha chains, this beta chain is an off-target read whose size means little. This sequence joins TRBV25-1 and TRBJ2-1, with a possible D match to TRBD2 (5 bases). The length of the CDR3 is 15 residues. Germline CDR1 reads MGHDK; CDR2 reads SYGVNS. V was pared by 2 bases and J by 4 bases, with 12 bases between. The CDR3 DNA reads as TGTGCCAGCAGTGAAATCGGACTTACATACAATGAGCAGTTCTTC. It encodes CASSEIGLTYNEQFF.

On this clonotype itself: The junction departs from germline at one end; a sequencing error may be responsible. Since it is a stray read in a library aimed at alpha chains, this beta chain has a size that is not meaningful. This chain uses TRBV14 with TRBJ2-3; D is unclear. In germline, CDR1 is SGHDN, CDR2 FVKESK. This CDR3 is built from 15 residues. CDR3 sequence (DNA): TGTGCCAGTAGCCAAGAGTATTCGTTGAGGGATACGCAGTATTTT. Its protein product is CASSQEYSLRDTQYF.

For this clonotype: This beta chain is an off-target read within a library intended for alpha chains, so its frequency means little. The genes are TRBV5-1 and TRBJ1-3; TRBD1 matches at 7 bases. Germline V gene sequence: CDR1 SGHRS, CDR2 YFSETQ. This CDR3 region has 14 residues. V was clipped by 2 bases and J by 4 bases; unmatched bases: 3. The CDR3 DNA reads TGCGCCAGCAGCTTCGGGACAGACGGAAACACCATATATTTT. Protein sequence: CASSFGTDGNTIYF.

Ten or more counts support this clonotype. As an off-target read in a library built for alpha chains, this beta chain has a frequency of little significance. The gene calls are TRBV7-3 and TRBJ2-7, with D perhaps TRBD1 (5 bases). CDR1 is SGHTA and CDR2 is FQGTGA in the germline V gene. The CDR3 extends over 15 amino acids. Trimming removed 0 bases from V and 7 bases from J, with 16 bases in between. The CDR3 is CASSLTPGRVEEQYF. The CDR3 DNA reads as TGTGCCAGCAGCTTAACGCCCGGCAGGGTTGAAGAGCAGTACTTC.

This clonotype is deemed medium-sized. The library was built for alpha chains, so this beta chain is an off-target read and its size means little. CDR3 sequence reads: CASSWGLDTGELFF. CDR3 bases: TGTGCCAGCTCATGGGGACTAGACACCGGGGAGCTGTTTTTT. The chain recombines TRBV18 with TRBJ2-2; 8 bases align to TRBD2. Germline CDR1 is KGHSH and CDR2 is LQKENI. Germline trimming cut 5 bases from V and 3 bases from J; bases unmatched to any gene: 2. CDR3 length: 14 residues.

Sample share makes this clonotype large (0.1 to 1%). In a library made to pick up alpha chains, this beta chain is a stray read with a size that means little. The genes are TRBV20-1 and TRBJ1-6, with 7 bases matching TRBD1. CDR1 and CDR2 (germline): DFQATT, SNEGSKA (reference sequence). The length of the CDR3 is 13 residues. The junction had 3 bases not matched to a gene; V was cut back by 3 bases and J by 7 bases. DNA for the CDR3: TGCAGTGCTAGGGGCAGGGGGAATTCACCCCTCCACTTT. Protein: CSARGRGNSPLHF.

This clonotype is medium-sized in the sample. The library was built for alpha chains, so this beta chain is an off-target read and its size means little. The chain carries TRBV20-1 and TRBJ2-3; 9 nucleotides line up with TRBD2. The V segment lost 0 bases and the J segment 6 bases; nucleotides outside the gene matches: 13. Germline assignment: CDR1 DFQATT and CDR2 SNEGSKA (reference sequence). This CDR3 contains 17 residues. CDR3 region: CSAREGASGNRADTQYF. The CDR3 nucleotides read TGCAGTGCTAGAGAGGGAGCTAGCGGGAACAGAGCGGATACGCAGTATTTT.

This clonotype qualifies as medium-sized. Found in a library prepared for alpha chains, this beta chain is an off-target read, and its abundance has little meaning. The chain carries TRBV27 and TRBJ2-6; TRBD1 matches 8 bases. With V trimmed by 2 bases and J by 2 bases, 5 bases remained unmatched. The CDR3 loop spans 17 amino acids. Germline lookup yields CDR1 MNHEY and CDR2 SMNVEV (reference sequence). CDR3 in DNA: TGTGCCAGCAGTTTAGGACAGGGTAACCCTGGGGCCAACGTCCTGACTTTC. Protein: CASSLGQGNPGANVLTF.

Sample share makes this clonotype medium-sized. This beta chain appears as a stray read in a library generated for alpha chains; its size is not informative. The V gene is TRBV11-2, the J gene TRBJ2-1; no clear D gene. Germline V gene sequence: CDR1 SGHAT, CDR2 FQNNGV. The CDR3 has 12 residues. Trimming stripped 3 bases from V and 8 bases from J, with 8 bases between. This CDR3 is CASSFNEDEQFF. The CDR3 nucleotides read TGTGCCAGCAGCTTTAATGAGGATGAGCAGTTCTTC.

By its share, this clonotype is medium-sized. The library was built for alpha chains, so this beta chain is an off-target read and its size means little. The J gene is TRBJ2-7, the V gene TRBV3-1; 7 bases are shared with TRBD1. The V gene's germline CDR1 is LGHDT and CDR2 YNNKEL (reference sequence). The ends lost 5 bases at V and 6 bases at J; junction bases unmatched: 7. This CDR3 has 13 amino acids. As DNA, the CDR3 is TGTGCCAGCAGCGGAACAGGGGTCGGCGAGCAGTACTTC. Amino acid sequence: CASSGTGVGEQYF.

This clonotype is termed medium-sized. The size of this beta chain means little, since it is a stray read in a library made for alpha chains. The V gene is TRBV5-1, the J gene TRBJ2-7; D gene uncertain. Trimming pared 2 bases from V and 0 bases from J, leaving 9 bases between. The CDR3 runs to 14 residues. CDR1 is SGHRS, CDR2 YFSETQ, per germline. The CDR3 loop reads CASSLRSSSYEQYF. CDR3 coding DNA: TGCGCCAGCAGCTTAAGGTCATCCTCCTACGAGCAGTACTTC. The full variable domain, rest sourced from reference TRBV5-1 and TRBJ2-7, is KAGVTQTPRYLIKTRGQQVTLSCSPISGHRSVSWYQQTPGQGLQFLFEYFSETQRNKGNFPGRFSGRQFSNSRSEMNVSTLELGDSALYLCASSLRSSSYEQYFGPGTRLTVT.

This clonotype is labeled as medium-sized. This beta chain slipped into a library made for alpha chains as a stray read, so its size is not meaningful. The CDR3 protein is CASSDSAGGPRPHTQYF. CDR3 coding DNA: TGTGCCAGCAGTGACTCCGCGGGGGGACCCCGCCCGCATACGCAGTATTTT. This chain links TRBV2 with TRBJ2-3, with 8 bases fitting TRBD2. V dropped 3 bases and J dropped 7; count of bases not matched to a gene: 15. The CDR3 loop spans 17 amino acids. Germline CDR1 and CDR2: SNHLY and FYNNEI.